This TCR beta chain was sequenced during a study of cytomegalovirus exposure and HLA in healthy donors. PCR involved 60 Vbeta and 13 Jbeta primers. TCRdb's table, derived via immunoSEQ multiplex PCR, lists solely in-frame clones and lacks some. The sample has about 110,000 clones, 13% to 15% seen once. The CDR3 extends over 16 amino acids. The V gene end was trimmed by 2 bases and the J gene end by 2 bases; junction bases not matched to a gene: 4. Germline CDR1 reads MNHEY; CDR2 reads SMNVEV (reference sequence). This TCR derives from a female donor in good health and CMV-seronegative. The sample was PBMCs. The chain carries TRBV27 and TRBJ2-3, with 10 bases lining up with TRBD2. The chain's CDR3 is CASSLRLAGVTDTQYF. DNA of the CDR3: TGTGCCAGCAGTTTACGCCTAGCGGGAGTCACAGATACGCAGTATTTT.